One sample yielded the 13 T cell receptor beta chains listed below, sequenced in a study of blood T cell repertoires in COVID-19 (dated by TCRdb to between 2020 and 2021). Libraries were prepared through the immunoSEQ multiplex PCR assay. What TCRdb holds here is the immuneACCESS table cut down to in-frame rearrangements. Part of the clones is not present; checked against another copy, under half of the missing clones reflect an unresolved V gene, and the others are unexplained. A total of about 220,000 clones appear in this sample, 85% to 90% of them only once. The biggest ten clones account for more than 3% of the sample. Sequenced input: PBMCs or T cells enriched from blood (not recorded which). Every receptor here comes from a woman under 30 in a cohort exposed to, infected with or recovered from COVID-19 (not recorded which).

CDR3 amino acids: CSATLAGGWETQYF. CDR3 in DNA: TGCAGCGCCACCCTGGCGGGGGGGTGGGAGACCCAGTACTTC. The chain joins TRBV29-1 to TRBJ2-5; 9 bases align to TRBD2. V trimming: 7 bases; J trimming: 5 bases; junction bases outside the gene matches: 11. The length of the CDR3 is 14 residues. CDR1 is SQVTM and CDR2 is ANQGSEA in the germline V gene.

The chain employs TRBV5-1 and TRBJ2-1, with no clear D. The ends were cut back, 4 bases at V and 2 bases at J, with 10 bases in the middle. Germline-derived CDR1 and CDR2 are SGHRS and YFSETQ. The CDR3 spans 14 residues. This CDR3 is CASSAQEAYNEQFF. CDR3 coding DNA: TGCGCCAGCAGCGCGCAAGAGGCCTACAATGAGCAGTTCTTC. Looking up the rest from reference TRBV5-1 and TRBJ2-1 gives the full variable domain: KAGVTQTPRYLIKTRGQQVTLSCSPISGHRSVSWYQQTPGQGLQFLFEYFSETQRNKGNFPGRFSGRQFSNSRSEMNVSTLELGDSALYLCASSAQEAYNEQFFGPGTRLTVL.

This sequence joins TRBV7-6 and TRBJ2-5, with 11 nucleotides matching TRBD2. This CDR3 has 18 residues. After removal of 2 bases from V and 0 bases from J, the junction contained 8 bases not matched to a gene. The germline CDR1 and CDR2 sequences are SGHVS and FNYEAQ. The CDR3 here is CASSLSPSGGPYQETQYF. The CDR3 nucleotides read TGTGCCAGCAGCTTATCGCCTAGCGGGGGGCCCTACCAAGAGACCCAGTACTTC.

J is TRBJ1-6 and V is TRBV28, with D perhaps TRBD1 (6 bases). The CDR3 runs 16 residues. Trimming removed 3 bases from V and 8 bases from J, with 17 bases in between. Germline-derived CDR1 and CDR2 are MDHEN and SYDVKM. In nucleotides, the CDR3 is TGTGCCAGCAGTTTCTGGGACACCTACCCTGATTCACCCCTCCACTTT. Translating gives CASSFWDTYPDSPLHF.

The V and J genes are TRBV10-2 and TRBJ2-1; 7 bases are a match to TRBD2. Germline loops: CDR1 WSHSY, CDR2 SAAADI. V lost 3 bases and J lost 6; bases outside the gene matches: 8. The CDR3 consists of 15 residues. The CDR3 coding sequence is TGCGCCAGCAGTGATCCGGGGGGTAAGAGCAATGAGCAGTTCTTC. The encoded protein is CASSDPGGKSNEQFF.

The chain is built from TRBV10-1 and TRBJ1-6; D not resolved. The CDR3 spans 13 residues. Germline V gene sequence: CDR1 WNHNN, CDR2 SYGVQD (reference sequence). The CDR3 DNA reads TGCGGGAAGGGCCGGGGAAGAGCGTCACCCCTCCACTTT. It yields the protein CGKGRGRASPLHF.

The rearrangement uses TRBV28 and TRBJ2-7; TRBD2 agrees at 14 bases. The length of the CDR3 is 17 residues. Germline assignment: CDR1 MDHEN and CDR2 SYDVKM. V lost 5 bases to trimming and J lost 4 bases; unmatched junction nucleotides: 10. The CDR3 protein is CASSRPGLAGGRYEQYF. CDR3 bases: TGTGCCAGCAGTCGCCCTGGACTAGCGGGGGGAAGATACGAGCAGTACTTC.

V and J are TRBV7-8 and TRBJ2-1; D is possibly TRBD1 (7 bases). This CDR3 has 17 amino acids. V gave up 0 bases and J gave up 2 bases, with 14 bases separating them. The germline CDR1 and CDR2 sequences are SGHVS and FQNEAQ. CDR3 nucleotide sequence: TGTGCCAGCAGCTTAGCGGAGGGGGCTTTGGCCTACAATGAGCAGTTCTTC. It is translated as CASSLAEGALAYNEQFF. The full variable domain, in which reference TRBV7-8 and TRBJ2-1 provide the parts outside the CDR3, is GAGVSQSPRYKVAKRGQDVALRCDPISGHVSLFWYQQALGQGPEFLTYFQNEAQLDKSGLPSDRFFAERPEGSVSTLKIQRTQQEDSAVYLCASSLAEGALAYNEQFFGPGTRLTVL.

This clone is a singleton in its sample. V gene TRBV6-5 combines with J gene TRBJ1-6; no definite D call. This CDR3 contains 14 residues. V lost 6 bases and J lost 4, with 10 bases in between. Germline CDR1 and CDR2: MNHEY and SVGAGI. CDR3 nucleotides: TGTGCCAGCAGACCCCGGGAATATAATTCACCCCTCCACTTT. It yields the protein CASRPREYNSPLHF.

The V and J genes are TRBV24-1 and TRBJ2-7; possibly TRBD1 for D (5 bases). The germline V gene has CDR1 KGHDR and CDR2 SFDVKD. Trimming cost V 2 bases and J 5 bases, with 9 bases left between them. The length of the CDR3 is 13 residues. The CDR3 loop reads CATSDSQENEQYF. The CDR3 region has the DNA TGTGCCACCAGTGATTCACAGGAAAACGAGCAGTACTTC.

The rearrangement joins TRBV30 to TRBJ2-7; 9 nucleotides match TRBD1. J gave up 0 bases and V 3 bases, and 0 bases lay outside the gene matches. Germline CDR1 reads GTSNPN; CDR2 reads SVGIG (reference sequence). This CDR3 is 13 amino acids long. The CDR3 loop is CAWRGQGSYEQYF. The CDR3 DNA reads as TGTGCCTGGAGGGGACAGGGCTCCTACGAGCAGTACTTC.

This clone was observed a few times. The V and J genes are TRBV23-1 and TRBJ2-1, with 10 bases identical to TRBD2. TRBV23-1 is annotated as an ORF whose role is uncertain. This CDR3 has 16 amino acids. The ends lost 3 bases at V and 10 bases at J; junction bases unmatched: 12. CDR3 protein: CASSHPTSGDPPEQFF. DNA for the CDR3: TGCGCCAGCAGTCATCCTACTAGCGGGGACCCCCCCGAGCAGTTCTTC.

This clone appeared once. The V and J genes are TRBV11-3 and TRBJ2-5; D is perhaps TRBD2 (5 bases). From germline, CDR1 is SGHNT and CDR2 YENEEA. There are 14 residues in the CDR3. Trimming shortened V by 4 bases and J by 5 bases, and 14 bases separated the two germline ends. CDR3: CASSSRAGYETQYF. The CDR3 DNA reads TGTGCCAGCAGCTCGAGGGCGGGTTACGAGACCCAGTACTTC.